The present T cell receptor beta chain was sequenced within a study of blood T cells in healthy people across ages. Study conclusions and caveats: A strong correlation between TCR beta diversity and naive T cell percentage was seen.

This clonotype was observed a handful of times. Its target is unknown. A second about 7 to 11 cycle PCR used barcoded and J-beta primers. Every cDNA molecule carried a tag from a template-switch adaptor bearing 12 random nucleotides. TCRdb re-called the 5' RACE reads through MiXCR, storing one row per CDR3 protein. The sample lists 1.5 million to 2 million distinct CDR3 sequences; approximately 28% were seen once. V gave up 0 bases and J gave up 13 bases; unmatched junction bases: 5. Germline CDR1 reads SGHRS; CDR2 reads YFSETQ. The CDR3 totals 12 residues. The chain is built from TRBV5-1 and TRBJ1-2, with 8 bases lining up with TRBD1. Sample: blood. The TCR originated in a woman in her twenties or thirties in good health. The CDR3 coding sequence is TGCGCCAGCAGCTTGGGTCAGGGGGCTAGCACCTTC. Its translation is CASSLGQGASTF.